This T cell receptor beta chain was profiled in a study of T cells in localized non-small cell lung cancer. Whole-study findings and limits: Adjacent lung tissue had a median around 50 of the top 100 clones found in the tumor. Compared with tumor, uninvolved adjacent lung displayed greater T cell clonality, ranking highest overall.

Between the trimmed V and J ends, which lost 7 bases and 6 bases, there was a span of 3 bases. There are 10 residues in the CDR3. CDR1 is SNHLY, CDR2 FYNNEI, per germline. Worth noting for this clone: Antigen specificity is unknown.

Using immunoSEQ multiplex PCR, the repertoire was profiled, and TCRdb retains in-frame clones only, with some absent. Of about 28,000 clones listed, 85% to 90% are singletons. Here the sequenced sample was peripheral blood, taken before any cancer treatment. V gene TRBV2 combines with J gene TRBJ2-2, with D uncertain. The TCR was taken from a woman between 18 and 50 years old with stage I lung adenocarcinoma. The CDR3, as DNA: TGTGCCAGCAAGGCCGGGGAGCTGTTTTTT. As protein: CASKAGELFF.